This entry describes one T cell receptor (beta chain). This sample is part of a study of blood T cell repertoires in COVID-19. The wider study: Nucleic acid was either cDNA or gDNA, and it came from T cells, B-cell-depleted T cells, or PBMCs.

The trim removed 6 bases at V and 3 bases at J, leaving 8 bases unmatched. Germline CDR1 and CDR2: SGHDT and YYEEEE. This CDR3 comprises 14 residues. TCRdb keeps only in-frame clones here, not all; method: immunoSEQ multiplex PCR. The table includes 200,000 to 250,000 clones, 65% to 85% detected once. This receptor was identified in a human donor in a cohort sampled during active COVID-19. Sequencing was done on a sample of peripheral blood. V usage is TRBV5-6 and J usage is TRBJ2-5, with 7 bases lining up with TRBD1. The CDR3 here is CASTQGGREETQYF. The DNA for the CDR3 is TGTGCCAGCACCCAAGGGGGCAGGGAAGAGACCCAGTACTTC. Full variable domain (rest looked up from reference TRBV5-6 and TRBJ2-5): DAGVTQSPTHLIKTRGQQVTLRCSPKSGHDTVSWYQQALGQGPQFIFQYYEEEERQRGNFPDRFSGHQFPNYSSELNVNALLLGDSALYLCASTQGGREETQYFGPGTRLLVL.